This is a list of T cell receptor beta chains from one sample in a study of graft-versus-host responses after intestinal transplantation. Only in-frame clones appear in the TCRdb table, and some are missing; sequencing was by immunoSEQ multiplex PCR. The table has fewer than 110,000 clones, under 95% seen once. What these receptors recognize is not known. The input for sequencing was unstimulated CD8+ T cells sorted from spleen or lymph node cells, taken before intestinal transplant. The receptors here all came from a human donor who received an intestinal transplant. The CDR3 runs from the conserved cysteine through the conserved F or W. D genes are given only for firm matches. Rows give clone size only sometimes, using once, few, many, or a class for an expanded clone.

V	D	size	J	DNA	CDR3
TRBV21-1	NA	NA	TRBJ1-5	TGTGCCAGCAGCTATCTGGCAGGGGGCAATCAGCCCCAGCATTTT	CASSYLAGGNQPQHF
TRBV9	TRBD2	NA	TRBJ2-1	TGTGCCAGCAGCGTAGGAGAGGAAACCGGGGGGGCGAGTGAGCAGTTCTTC	CASSVGEETGGASEQFF
TRBV13	NA	NA	TRBJ2-7	TGTGCCAGCAGCTTAAAGTCCCCTGGGGGGGGCGAAAGCTCCTACGAGCAGTACTTC	CASSLKSPGGGESSYEQYF
TRBV9	NA	NA	TRBJ1-4	TGTGCCAGCAGCGTAGCCGGGAATGAAAAACTGTTTTTT	CASSVAGNEKLFF
TRBV6-5	TRBD1	NA	TRBJ2-7	TGTGCCAGCACTGAACAGGGGAACCCCTACGAGCAGTACTTC	CASTEQGNPYEQYF
TRBV7-3	TRBD2	NA	TRBJ2-1	TGTGCCAGCAGCTTAAGGGGTCTAGCGGGCCCCAGTCTGGCCAATGAGCAGTTCTTC	CASSLRGLAGPSLANEQFF
TRBV5-8	TRBD1	NA	TRBJ1-2	TGTGCCAGCAGGCCCTCGGAGGGGGCTAGGGGCTACACCTTC	CASRPSEGARGYTF
TRBV4-1	TRBD2	NA	TRBJ2-7	TGCGCCAGCAGCCAAGATTGGGGGGGGGACTCCTACGAGCAGTACTTC	CASSQDWGGDSYEQYF
TRBV4-1	NA	once	TRBJ2-7	TGCGCCAGCAGCCAAGGTCAAGGGTTCATGGGCGAGCAGTACTTC	CASSQGQGFMGEQYF
TRBV7-2	TRBD1	NA	TRBJ1-2	TGTGCCAGCAGTTTTTGGACAGGGCAGGATGGCTACACCTTC	CASSFWTGQDGYTF
TRBV6-1	NA	NA	TRBJ1-1	TGTGCCAGCCCAGCCTCCCCCCCGTGGCCGGAAGCTTTCTTT	CASPASPPWPEAFF
TRBV9	NA	NA	TRBJ1-2	TGTGCCAGCAGCGTAGACAGCGCGAGATCTTACTCCACCTTC	CASSVDSARSYSTF
TRBV6-6	NA	once	TRBJ1-2	TGTGCCAGCAAAGATGGCTATGGCTACACCTTC	CASKDGYGYTF
TRBV2	TRBD1	NA	TRBJ2-7	TGTGCCAGCAGGGGGACACAGGGGTGGGGGGAGCAGTACTTC	CASRGTQGWGEQYF
TRBV14	NA	NA	TRBJ1-1	TGTGCCAGCAGCCAAGCCATATCACGTGAAGCTTTCTTT	CASSQAISREAFF
TRBV30	NA	NA	TRBJ1-1	TGTGCCTGGAGTGTAATGAACACTGAAGCTTTCTTT	CAWSVMNTEAFF
TRBV14	NA	NA	TRBJ2-7	TGTGCCAGCAGCCAAGGAGGGAAGAGCTACGAGCAGTACTTC	CASSQGGKSYEQYF
TRBV4-1	TRBD2	NA	TRBJ2-7	TGCGCCAGCAGCCAAGCCCTAGCGGGGGGGCCGGTTTACGAGCAGTACTTC	CASSQALAGGPVYEQYF
TRBV7-9	TRBD2	NA	TRBJ2-5	TGTGCCAGCAGTCATGATCGGGCTAGCGGGGGGGAGTACCAAGAGACCCAGTACTTC	CASSHDRASGGEYQETQYF
TRBV4-1	NA	NA	TRBJ1-5	TGCGCCAGCAGCCAAGATCAGGCTAGTAATCAGCCCCAGCATTTT	CASSQDQASNQPQHF
TRBV5-1	NA	NA	TRBJ2-7	TGCGCCAGCAGCTTGTCGGCAGGTCCATCCTACGAGCAGTACTTC	CASSLSAGPSYEQYF
TRBV30	NA	NA	TRBJ1-1	TGTGCCTGGAGGCCGGGTGTGGGGACTGAAGCTTTCTTT	CAWRPGVGTEAFF
TRBV7-8	NA	NA	TRBJ1-1	TGTGCCAGCAGCCCCGGACACATGAACACTGAAGCTTTCTTT	CASSPGHMNTEAFF
TRBV9	NA	NA	TRBJ2-7	TGTGCCAGCAGCGTAGGCGGAGGAAACACCTACGAGCAGTACTTC	CASSVGGGNTYEQYF
TRBV2	TRBD1	NA	TRBJ2-7	TGTGCCAGCAGTGGGGACAGGAGCACCTACGAGCAGTACTTC	CASSGDRSTYEQYF
TRBV4-2	TRBD2	NA	TRBJ2-1	TGTGCCAGCAGCCAAGATGGACTAGGGAGTGAGCAGTTCTTC	CASSQDGLGSEQFF
TRBV6-1	TRBD1	NA	TRBJ1-2	TGTGCCAGCACTGCCCCGACAGGGGGCGCCGCCTTC	CASTAPTGGAAF
TRBV7-9	NA	NA	TRBJ1-6	TGTGCCAGCAGCACTAGTAATTCACCCCTCCACTTT	CASSTSNSPLHF
TRBV4-1	NA	NA	TRBJ2-1	TGCGCCAGCAGCGAAAGCCCAGGCAATGAGCAGTTCTTC	CASSESPGNEQFF
TRBV7-9	NA	NA	TRBJ2-7	TGTGCCAGCAGCCCGGCAGGGACACTCTACGAGCAGTACTTC	CASSPAGTLYEQYF
TRBV7-8	NA	NA	TRBJ2-3	TGTGCCAGCAGCTTAGGCGGACTCACAGATACGCAGTATTTT	CASSLGGLTDTQYF
TRBV10-3	NA	NA	TRBJ1-4	TGTGCCAGCGGGGAGGAGACCATTGAAAAACTGTTTTTT	CASGEETIEKLFF
TRBV11-2	NA	NA	TRBJ2-5	TGTGCCAGCAGCTTGAGGGGGGGGCCAGAGACCCAGTACTTC	CASSLRGGPETQYF
TRBV4-1	NA	once	TRBJ1-1	TGCGCCAGCAGCCAAGATTGGGACGGTTGGAACACTGAAGCTTTCTTT	CASSQDWDGWNTEAFF
TRBV19	NA	few	TRBJ1-2	TGTGCCAGTACTGCGACAGCCCTCTATGGCTACACCTTC	CASTATALYGYTF
TRBV2	NA	NA	TRBJ2-3	TGTGCCAGCCGGGGGCTCGGCACAGATACGCAGTATTTT	CASRGLGTDTQYF
TRBV7-9	NA	NA	TRBJ1-5	TGTGCCAGCAGCGAGCCTAATCAGCCCCAGCATTTT	CASSEPNQPQHF
TRBV15	NA	NA	TRBJ2-1	TGTGCCACCAGCGTGGGACTTGAAGAGCTCAATGAGCAGTTCTTC	CATSVGLEELNEQFF
TRBV15	NA	NA	TRBJ1-1	TGTGCCACCAGCGCCGGGCAGGGCACTGAAGCTTTCTTT	CATSAGQGTEAFF
TRBV4-2	NA	once	TRBJ1-3	TGTGCCAGCAGTCGGTTCCCGAGGGTCTCTGGAAACACCATATATTTT	CASSRFPRVSGNTIYF
TRBV19	NA	NA	TRBJ2-1	TGTGCCAGTAGTACCGGACAGAGCTCCTACAATGAGCAGTTCTTC	CASSTGQSSYNEQFF
TRBV7-2	NA	NA	TRBJ2-7	TGTGCCAGCAGCTCCTTCGGGGTCGAGCAGTACTTC	CASSSFGVEQYF
TRBV13	TRBD1	NA	TRBJ1-2	TGTGCCAGCAGCTCAGCGGGACAGGGTATCTATGGCTACACCTTC	CASSSAGQGIYGYTF
TRBV7-9	TRBD1	NA	TRBJ2-5	TGTGCCAGCAGCATCCGGACAGGGCCTACCCGTGACGACCAGTACTTC	CASSIRTGPTRDDQYF
TRBV9	NA	NA	TRBJ2-1	TGTGCCAGCAGCGTAGTCCCGGGGTCGAATGAGCAGTTCTTC	CASSVVPGSNEQFF
TRBV11-2	TRBD1	once	TRBJ1-1	TGTGCCAGCAGCCCATCCGGGACAGTGATCACTGAAGCTTTCTTT	CASSPSGTVITEAFF
TRBV7-9	NA	few	TRBJ1-1	TGTGCCAGTGGGCCAGGGGAAGCTTTCTTT	CASGPGEAFF
TRBV27	NA	NA	TRBJ1-5	TGTGCCAGCATGCAGGTTGGTCAGCCCCAGCATTTT	CASMQVGQPQHF
TRBV28	NA	NA	TRBJ1-2	TGTGCCAGCAGTCCTCTCCCAGACCCTTTCTATGGCTACACCTTC	CASSPLPDPFYGYTF
TRBV5-1	NA	once	TRBJ2-7	TGCGCCAGCTCCAGGGGCAGGGCGTACGAGCAGTACTTC	CASSRGRAYEQYF
TRBV11-3	NA	NA	TRBJ2-5	TGTGCCAGCAACCCCCGGGGCGGTGGGGAGACCCAGTACTTC	CASNPRGGGETQYF
TRBV7-6	NA	NA	TRBJ2-2	TGTGCCAGCGGAATCGGGACAACGGTGAACGGGGAGCTGTTTTTT	CASGIGTTVNGELFF
TRBV25-1	NA	NA	TRBJ1-2	TGTGCCAGCAGTGAAAGGGGGGTAACTAATGGCTACACCTTC	CASSERGVTNGYTF
TRBV2	NA	once	TRBJ2-7	TGTGCCAGAAAAGGGACGGCGGGACAGAGCTCCTACGAGCAGTACTTC	CARKGTAGQSSYEQYF
TRBV7-9	TRBD2	NA	TRBJ2-2	TGTGCCAGCAGCCCAACTAGCGGGGGGAACACCGGGGAGCTGTTTTTT	CASSPTSGGNTGELFF
TRBV10-2	TRBD1	NA	TRBJ1-1	TGCGCCAGCAGTTACCCAGCAGGGGGTGGTGTCACTGAAGCTTTCTTT	CASSYPAGGGVTEAFF
TRBV7-9	NA	NA	TRBJ2-7	TGTGCCAGCAGTGAGAAACAGGATTTTTCCTACGAGCAGTACTTC	CASSEKQDFSYEQYF